A selection of T cell receptor beta chains follows, all from one sample in a study of blood T cells in healthy people across ages. Using its own MiXCR run on the 5' RACE reads, TCRdb lists one record per CDR3 protein. The sample has around 1,500,000 distinct CDR3 sequences; roughly 28% are singletons. The sequencing sample was made of blood. The receptors shown here come from a woman in her twenties or thirties in good health. Each CDR3 is given with its conserved first and last residue. The order of the fields is clone size, V gene, J gene, D gene, CDR3 protein, CDR3 DNA. D genes are given only for firm matches. Clone size is stated in some rows and not others, as once, few, many or a class when expanded.

.	TRBV9	TRBJ2-6	.	CASSTRNSGANVLTF	TGTGCCAGCAGCACTCGAAACTCTGGGGCCAACGTCCTGACTTTC
.	TRBV20-1	TRBJ1-1	.	CSARGDGETEAFF	TGCAGTGCTAGAGGCGACGGTGAAACTGAAGCTTTCTTT
.	TRBV12-3/TRBV12-4	TRBJ2-7	TRBD1	CASSARQGAYEQYF	TGTGCCAGCAGTGCCCGACAGGGGGCGTACGAGCAGTACTTC
.	TRBV4-1	TRBJ1-3	TRBD1	CASSQPGRTGSGNTIYF	TGCGCCAGCAGCCAACCCGGGCGGACAGGCTCTGGAAACACCATATATTTT
many	TRBV5-1	TRBJ2-1	TRBD2	CASSPGGGEQFF	TGCGCCAGCAGCCCGGGGGGAGGTGAGCAGTTCTTC
few	TRBV7-9	TRBJ2-6	.	CTSRDGGANVLTF	TGTACCAGCAGGGATGGTGGGGCCAACGTCCTGACTTTC
.	TRBV29-1	TRBJ1-2	.	CSVFPDPHEGYTF	TGCAGCGTTTTTCCGGATCCCCATGAGGGCTACACCTTC
few	TRBV14	TRBJ2-3	TRBD2	CASSQVFGGAPDTQYF	TGTGCCAGCAGCCAAGTTTTCGGGGGGGCCCCAGATACGCAGTATTTT
few	TRBV20-1	TRBJ2-7	.	CSPKGGGDGYEQYF	TGCAGTCCTAAAGGGGGGGGGGACGGCTACGAGCAGTACTTC
.	TRBV19	TRBJ2-1	.	CASSAERPGNEQFF	TGTGCCAGTAGTGCCGAGAGACCTGGTAATGAGCAGTTCTTC
few	TRBV28	TRBJ2-5	.	CASSPTWGEGKETQYF	TGTGCCAGCAGTCCAACGTGGGGCGAGGGCAAAGAGACCCAGTACTTC
.	TRBV28	TRBJ1-2	TRBD1	CASTLGQGGPYGYTF	TGTGCCAGCACCCTCGGACAGGGGGGCCCTTATGGCTACACCTTC
few	TRBV3-1	TRBJ1-5	.	CASSQILNQPQHF	TGTGCCAGCAGCCAAATTTTAAATCAGCCCCAGCATTTT
.	TRBV6-1	TRBJ2-7	.	CASSRTETYEQYF	TGTGCCAGTTCGAGGACTGAAACCTACGAGCAGTACTTC
few	TRBV7-2	TRBJ1-2	.	CASSFRGRRGYTF	TGTGCCAGCAGCTTTCGGGGGCGCAGGGGCTACACCTTC
.	TRBV5-1	TRBJ1-2	.	CTSSLGTAANYGYTF	TGCACCAGCAGCTTGGGGACGGCCGCTAACTATGGCTACACCTTC
few	TRBV20-1	TRBJ1-1	TRBD1	CSARDRVLDRVNTEAFF	TGCAGTGCTAGAGATCGGGTGCTCGACAGGGTGAACACTGAAGCTTTCTTT
many	TRBV7-9	TRBJ2-7	TRBD1	CASSVGTGLYF	TGTGCCAGCAGCGTAGGGACAGGGTTGTACTTC
few	TRBV7-2	TRBJ2-4	TRBD2	CASSLRLANIQYF	TGTGCCAGCAGCTTAAGACTAGCGAACATTCAGTACTTC
.	TRBV7-9	TRBJ2-1	TRBD1	CASSFSSGTGAGGEQFF	TGTGCCAGCAGCTTTTCTTCCGGGACAGGGGCTGGTGGTGAGCAGTTCTTC
.	TRBV6-5	TRBJ2-2	.	CASGQLGTGELFF	TGTGCCAGCGGACAATTGGGGACCGGGGAGCTGTTTTTT
.	TRBV20-1	TRBJ2-3	.	CSETRQFGTDTQYF	TGCAGTGAGACCCGTCAGTTTGGCACAGATACGCAGTATTTT
few	TRBV12-3/TRBV12-4	TRBJ1-5	.	CASRPPGGQPQHF	TGTGCCAGCAGGCCCCCGGGCGGGCAGCCCCAGCATTTT
many	TRBV12-3/TRBV12-4	TRBJ2-1	TRBD2	CASSPPGLATSRYNEQFF	TGTGCCAGCAGTCCCCCGGGACTAGCTACTTCGCGTTACAATGAGCAGTTCTTC
once	TRBV7-2	TRBJ2-1	TRBD2	CASSLGGTSGQETQFF	TGTGCCAGCAGCTTAGGGGGGACTAGCGGGCAAGAGACCCAGTTCTTC
.	TRBV14	TRBJ2-1	TRBD2	CASSQEGGHEQFF	TGTGCCAGCAGCCAAGAGGGAGGGCATGAGCAGTTCTTC
.	TRBV29-1	TRBJ1-1	.	CSVERSPNTEAFF	TGCAGCGTTGAAAGATCTCCGAACACTGAAGCTTTCTTT